This T cell receptor (beta chain) was documented in a study of CD8+CD57+ T cells in acquired aplastic anemia (dated by TCRdb to 2016 to 2018). Describing the broader study: A mean of roughly 2.9 ug of DNA, ranging from about 0.19 to 27.4 ug, was extracted from sorted CD4+ and CD8+ cells. A CD8+CD57+ expansion meant a frequency higher than the mean frequency seen in healthy subjects.

Flow cytometry had shown CD8+CD57+ cell expansion in the patients selected for sequencing. Every patient had a diagnosis of severe acquired aplastic anemia based on International Study of Aplastic Anemia and Agranulocytosis and Camitta criteria. No patient had received any therapy when blood was sampled. In this study, sorted CD4+ and CD8+ T cells from the blood of healthy subjects and of severe aplastic anemia patients had their TCR repertoires deep-sequenced. Patients were enrolled under clinicaltrials.gov protocols 00001620, 01623167, 00001397, 00071045, 00081523 and 00961064 in the USA. Ficoll-Paque density gradient centrifugation was used to isolate peripheral blood mononuclear cells. Before DNA extraction, CD4+ and CD8+ T cells were sorted by FACS or by magnetic beads. The paper as a whole reports these results and caveats: Twenty-nine CD8+ CDR3 sequences were shared between patients and controls but appeared highly expressed in patients and within their immunodominant clones. No significant difference in CD8+ Simpson's diversity was found between patients and healthy controls (P=0.060).

As for this clonotype: No antigen is known for it. Per-nucleotide qualities are absent, and no much larger clonotype sits a single base away.

Genomic DNA was used as template for profiling of TCR beta VDJ combinations and CDR3 sequences. An Illumina HiSeq 2000 was used for TCR repertoire sequencing. The study's processing was this. Repertoires were assessed using TRBV/TRBJ rearrangement plots, CDR3 size and DJ length profiles, and Simpson's diversity index. The immunodominant clone was defined as the most abundant DNA sequence in deep sequencing data. CDR3 amino acid sequences were checked for sharing across subjects and were also compared against the VDJdb database and published repertoires. TCRdb reworked the public reads: Q25 trimming with fastp, MiXCR clone assembly, productive beta chains retained. Here each entry gathers all rows of one CDR3 protein and keeps the most common genes and DNA. What appears here as the V and J calls and clone size reflects TCRdb's work, not the paper's. Present in this sample are approximately 220,000 distinct CDR3 sequences, 45% to 50% of which were seen just once. 7.8% of the sample goes to the ten largest clones.

According to the germline V gene (reference sequence), CDR1 reads SGHKS and CDR2 reads YYEKEE. From its cysteine to its phenylalanine, the CDR3 spans 12 amino acids. Only the CDR3 region is kept as DNA, spanning 36 bases read in frame from base 1. V is shortened by 0 bases, J by 8 bases, and the region joining them spans 3 bases. The chain is assembled from TRBV5-5 and TRBJ1-6; the D segment cannot be called with confidence. The sample taken for sequencing was sorted CD4+, CD8+, or CD8+CD57+ T cells (not recorded which) from PBMCs. The clonotype comes from a human donor with aplastic anemia. This receptor has the CDR3 CASSLEDSPLHF. The sequenced DNA is TGTGCCAGCAGCTTGGAGGATTCACCCCTCCACTTT.